A single sample is the source of the 16 T cell receptor beta chains below, sequenced in a study of T cells in Graves' hyperthyroidism and ophthalmopathy. It was RNA transcripts that yielded the amplified TCR beta CDR3 regions. RT-PCR in the first round (using the HTBI primer set) targeted the TCR CDR3. TCRdb called the multiplex PCR reads again in MiXCR, with one record for every CDR3 protein. The data hold some 350,000 distinct CDR3 sequences, with 15% to 20% observed a single time. Material: blood. The receptors here all came from a young woman with Graves' hyperthyroidism.

This clonotype has at least ten counts. The chain is built from TRBV6-1 and TRBJ2-4, with TRBD1 identical over 7 bases. The V gene's germline CDR1 is MNHNS and CDR2 SASEGT. There are 10 residues in the CDR3. J gave up 8 bases and V 8 bases, and 0 bases lay outside the gene matches. The CDR3 region has the DNA TGTGCCAGCCAGGGGGACATTCAGTACTTC. Its translation: CASQGDIQYF.

This clonotype has ten or more counts. The chain uses TRBV6-4 and TRBJ1-1, with 7 bases identical to TRBD1. This CDR3 is 18 amino acids long. V was clipped by 6 bases and J by 3 bases; unmatched bases: 19. Germline V CDR1 and CDR2: MRHNA, SNTAGT. CDR3 bases: TGTGCCAGCAGAAGGCAGGGGGAAGGGGGTATACGGGACACTGAAGCTTTCTTT. This codes for CASRRQGEGGIRDTEAFF.

This clonotype was seen at least ten times. The chain recombines TRBV2 with TRBJ1-5; D ambiguous. There are 12 residues in the CDR3. Per germline, CDR1 SNHLY and CDR2 FYNNEI. Trimming pared 4 bases from V and 5 bases from J, leaving 6 bases between. The CDR3 nucleotides read TGTGCCAGCAGTGGAGAGGATCAGCCCCAGCATTTT. Protein product: CASSGEDQPQHF.

The V call is TRBV10-3, the J call TRBJ2-7, with D maybe TRBD2 (6 bases). From germline, CDR1 is ENHRY and CDR2 SYGVKD. Trimming pared 3 bases from V and 2 bases from J, leaving 14 bases between. The CDR3 totals 15 residues. The chain's CDR3 is CAISDSGTATYEQYF. CDR3 coding DNA: TGTGCCATCAGTGATTCGGGGACTGCCACCTACGAGCAGTACTTC.

The chain carries TRBV4-1 and TRBJ2-2; 8 positions agree with TRBD2. The CDR3 sequence is 16 residues long. V shed 4 bases, J shed 7 bases, and the junction held 11 bases outside the gene matches. Germline CDR1 is MGHRA and CDR2 is YSYEKL. Here the CDR3 DNA reads TGCGCCAGCAGCCCCAGCGGGCGGGGGGTCGGCGGGGAGCTGTTTTTT. Translating gives CASSPSGRGVGGELFF.

In this sample, this clonotype turned up many times. For the CDR3, the DNA is TGTGCCAGCAGCTATCTTGCAGATACGCAGTATTTT. Protein product: CASSYLADTQYF. The chain couples TRBV6-5 to TRBJ2-3; D unclear. The germline V gene encodes CDR1 MNHEY and CDR2 SVGAGI. CDR3 length: 12 amino acids. V was shortened by 6 bases and J by 4 bases, with 8 bases between the two germline ends.

DNA for the CDR3: TGTGCCAGCAGGTCTAGCGGGAGTAAGGAGACCCAGTACTTC. Amino acids: CASRSSGSKETQYF. The chain joins TRBV12-3 or TRBV12-4 to TRBJ2-5; 10 nucleotides agree with TRBD2. Trimming at V came to 6 bases and at J to 5 bases, leaving 6 bases not matched to a gene. The CDR3 is made up of 14 amino acids.

In this sample, this clonotype turned up many times. The V gene is TRBV6-5, the J gene TRBJ1-2, with TRBD1 identical over 10 bases. The junction had 7 bases not matched to a gene; V was cut back by 0 bases and J by 6 bases. CDR1 and CDR2 (germline): MNHEY, SVGAGI. The CDR3 has 16 amino acids. The CDR3 loop is CASSYSISGTGDGYTF. CDR3 DNA sequence: TGTGCCAGCAGTTACTCGATCTCCGGGACAGGGGATGGCTACACCTTC.

This clonotype was counted ten times or more. The rearrangement joins TRBV6-5 to TRBJ1-5, with D perhaps TRBD1 (6 bases). The CDR3 totals 14 residues. Germline CDR1 MNHEY, CDR2 SVGAGI. Trimming removed 2 bases at V and 5 bases at J, with 10 bases between. The CDR3 is CASSYAGAHQPQHF. CDR3 in DNA: TGTGCCAGCAGTTACGCAGGGGCTCATCAGCCCCAGCATTTT.

The sample holds many counts of this clonotype. V and J are TRBV12-3 or TRBV12-4 and TRBJ1-5; tentative D call: TRBD1 (6 bases). This CDR3 is built from 15 residues. V was shortened by 1 base and J by 10 bases, with 17 bases between the two germline ends. CDR3 loop: CASSLVSGRGGPQHF. CDR3 nucleotide sequence: TGTGCCAGCAGTTTAGTTTCGGGGAGGGGGGGACCCCAGCATTTT.

This clonotype was observed at least ten times. This chain joins TRBV24-1 and TRBJ1-5, with D perhaps TRBD1 (5 bases). CDR3 length equals 14 residues. Germline V gene data show CDR1 as KGHDR and CDR2 as SFDVKD. Trimming stripped 3 bases from V and 6 bases from J, with 11 bases between. The CDR3 loop reads CATSDTQGGQPQHF. The CDR3, as DNA: TGTGCCACCAGTGATACTCAGGGTGGTCAGCCCCAGCATTTT.

This clonotype was seen ten or more times. The chain couples TRBV5-1 to TRBJ2-7, with 12 bases aligning to TRBD1. The germline gives CDR1 SGHRS, CDR2 YFSETQ. This CDR3 contains 12 residues. The junction had 1 base not matched to a gene; V was cut back by 7 bases and J by 5 bases. The CDR3 reads CASGTGGDEQYF. The CDR3 bases are TGCGCCAGCGGGACAGGGGGCGACGAGCAGTACTTC.

This clonotype has ten or more counts. The chain carries TRBV6-5 and TRBJ2-7; no firm D call. This CDR3 region has 13 residues. Germline CDR1 reads MNHEY; CDR2 reads SVGAGI. V was clipped by 3 bases and J by 4 bases, with 10 bases between them. CDR3 bases: TGTGCCAGCAGTTATGCGACTGGATACGAGCAGTACTTC. This codes for CASSYATGYEQYF.

The count of this clonotype is one. This rearrangement joins TRBV7-9 to TRBJ1-1, with 7 bases aligning to TRBD1. Germline CDR1 and CDR2: SEHNR and FQNEAQ (reference sequence). The CDR3 has 11 residues. Trimming cost V 5 bases and J 13 bases; bases outside gene matches: 7. As DNA, the CDR3 is TGTGCCAGCAGCCCGGGGGACAGTGGTTTCTTT. It yields the protein CASSPGDSGFF. Together with reference TRBV7-9 and TRBJ1-1, the CDR3 gives the full variable domain: DTGVSQNPRHKITKRGQNVTFRCDPISEHNRLYWYRQTLGQGPEFLTYFQNEAQLEKSRLLSDRFSAERPKGSFSTLEIQRTEQGDSAMYLCASSPGDSGFFGQGTRLTVV.

The genes are TRBV12-3 or TRBV12-4 and TRBJ2-7; possible D gene TRBD2, 6 bases. This CDR3 has 13 residues. The ends were cut back, 6 bases at V and 1 base at J, with 10 bases in the middle. CDR3 sequence: CASRRDWSYEQYF. The CDR3 DNA sequence: TGTGCCAGCAGGAGGGACTGGTCCTACGAGCAGTACTTC.

This clonotype was recorded at least ten times. The CDR3 is CATKESGAGTGELFF. The CDR3 DNA reads TGTGCCACTAAGGAGAGCGGGGCGGGGACCGGGGAGCTGTTTTTT. The genes are TRBV2 and TRBJ2-2, with 7 bases matching TRBD2. This CDR3 is built from 15 residues. J gave up 5 bases and V 10 bases, and 13 bases lay outside the gene matches. Germline CDR1 is SNHLY and CDR2 is FYNNEI.